Below, 26 T cell receptor beta chains from the same sample are listed, as sequenced in a study of tissue T cells after allogeneic stem cell transplantation. Only in-frame clones appear in the TCRdb table, and some are missing; sequencing was by immunoSEQ multiplex PCR. Of 7,000 to 9,500 clones detected, 60% to 80% appear once; the ten largest clones hold about 0.81%. Material for sequencing was blood. These receptors were obtained from a female BALB/c mouse in good health. This strain's MHC haplotype is H2-d.

This clone occurred once. Gene names follow the mouse nomenclature. This CDR3 reads CASSILGGRAETLYF. The DNA read from the CDR3 is TGTGCCAGCAGTATCCTGGGGGGGCGCGCAGAAACGCTGTAT. The chain is built from TRBV19 and TRBJ2-3; 10 positions agree with TRBD2. The CDR3 end lies 1 residue beyond the end of the read and is filled in from the germline J gene. This CDR3 is built from 15 residues. Germline V gene lookup returns CDR1 FNHDT and CDR2 SITEND (reference sequence). J was trimmed by 3 bases and V by 2 bases; bases with no gene match: 3. The full variable domain, its missing parts supplied by reference TRBV19 and TRBJ2-3, is GGIITQTPKFLIGQEGQKLTLKCQQNFNHDTMYWYRQDSGKGLRLIYYSITENDLQKGDLSEGYDASREKKSSFSLTVTSAQKNEMAVFLCASSILGGRAETLYFGSGTRLTVL.

This clone was seen a handful of times. Mouse germline and gene names are used. The CDR3 goes on 1 residue after the read ends, and that part is filled in from the germline J gene. V and J are TRBV5 and TRBJ1-3, with D hard to call. V dropped 0 bases and J dropped 0 bases, with 9 bases sitting between them. From germline, CDR1 is LGHNA and CDR2 YNLKQL (reference sequence). This CDR3 comprises 16 residues. The CDR3 spells CASSQDGSNSGNTLYF. Incomplete CDR3 DNA: TGTGCCAGCAGCCAAGACGGGTCTAATTCTGGAAATACGCTCTAT.

Of note for this clone: All gene names here are mouse names. Incomplete CDR3 DNA: TGTGCCAGCAGCCGAGATCTGGGGGGGCGCGATGCTGAGCAGTTC. Translation: CASSRDLGGRDAEQF. The whole CDR3 sequence reads CASSRDLGGRDAEQFF. V is TRBV2 and J is TRBJ2-1, with 10 bases identical to TRBD2. The read falls 1 residue short of the CDR3 end, and the missing part is taken from the germline J gene. V was clipped by 4 bases and J by 5 bases; unmatched bases: 8. The CDR3 runs 16 residues. CDR1 and CDR2 (germline): LGHNA, YSYQKL.

A word on this clone: The gene symbols are mouse symbols. The read ends 1 residue shy of where the CDR3 ends; the end is completed using the germline J gene. The rearrangement links TRBV19 to TRBJ2-2, with D perhaps TRBD1 (6 bases). The germline CDR1 and CDR2 sequences are FNHDT and SITEND (reference sequence). Trimming removed 4 bases at V and 4 bases at J, with 11 bases between. The CDR3 has 14 residues. CDR3 sequence reads: CASSLQGGTGQLYF. The CDR3 bases that were read are TGTGCCAGCAGTCTACAGGGTGGCACCGGGCAGCTCTAC.

This clone has just a few counts. The genes and germline here are from mouse. The sequenced fragment ends 1 residue before the CDR3 boundary, so the rest is inferred from the germline J gene. The V call is TRBV19, the J call TRBJ2-7; D is possibly TRBD1 (6 bases). Germline V CDR1 and CDR2: FNHDT, SITEND (reference sequence). Trimming left V 0 bases short and J 5 bases short, with 6 bases between. The CDR3 runs 12 residues. The CDR3 spells CASSIDRDEQYF. The covered CDR3 bases are TGTGCCAGCAGTATAGACAGGGATGAACAGTAC. Drawing the rest from reference TRBV19 and TRBJ2-7, the complete variable domain is GGIITQTPKFLIGQEGQKLTLKCQQNFNHDTMYWYRQDSGKGLRLIYYSITENDLQKGDLSEGYDASREKKSSFSLTVTSAQKNEMAVFLCASSIDRDEQYFGPGTRLTVL.

Of note for this clone: Germline and genes: mouse. The observed sequence ends 1 residue before the CDR3 terminus, with the missing tail filled in from the germline J gene. This rearrangement joins TRBV5 to TRBJ2-4, with 11 bases aligning to TRBD2. The germline V gene encodes CDR1 LGHNA and CDR2 YNLKQL (reference sequence). Losses at the gene ends were 0 bases for V and 0 bases for J; bases not matched to a gene: 2. The CDR3 runs 17 residues. CDR3 bases read: TGTGCCAGCAGCCAAGATGGGACTGGGGGTAGTCAAAACACCTTGTAC. Translating gives CASSQDGTGGSQNTLY. The full CDR3 reads CASSQDGTGGSQNTLYF.

This clone was counted a few times. Gene labels here are mouse ones. The observed sequence ends 1 residue before the CDR3 terminus, with the missing tail filled in from the germline J gene. The chain carries TRBV1 and TRBJ1-3; D is unclear. CDR3 size: 14 residues. Germline V lookup: CDR1 NSQYPW, CDR2 LRSPGD (reference sequence). V lost 3 bases to trimming and J lost 0 bases, with 6 bases between them. The sequenced part of the CDR3 DNA is TGCACCTGCAGTGCCTCAAATTCTGGAAATACGCTCTAT. Its protein product is CTCSASNSGNTLY. The whole CDR3 protein is CTCSASNSGNTLYF.

Only one count was recorded for this clone. Germline is not matched at one junction end, which may reflect a read error. The germline and genes are mouse ones. The read stops 1 residue short of the end of the CDR3; the missing end is completed from the germline J gene. The chain couples TRBV31 to TRBJ1-4; possibly TRBD1 for D (6 bases). This CDR3 has 15 amino acids. Germline V gene data show CDR1 as GKSSPN and CDR2 as SITVG. This CDR3 is CAWSLGGLSNEKLFF. CDR3 DNA, as far as it was read: TGTGCCTGGAGTCTAGGGGGTCTTTCCAACGAAAAATTATTT. The full variable domain, rest sourced from reference TRBV31 and TRBJ1-4, is AQTIHQWPVAEIKAVGSPLSLGCTIKGKSSPNLYWYWQATGGTLQQLFYSITVGQVESVVQLNLSASRPKDDQFILSTEKLLLSHSGFYLCAWSLGGLSNEKLFFGHGTKLSVL.

This clone was recorded a few times. Here the gene names and germline are mouse. The read ends 1 residue before the CDR3 terminus; that terminus is restored from the germline J gene. This rearrangement joins TRBV29 to TRBJ1-2; 9 positions agree with TRBD1. CDR3 size: 14 residues. Trimming removed 4 bases from V and 4 bases from J; junction bases left unmatched: 4. The germline V gene encodes CDR1 MSHET and CDR2 SYDVDS. The sequenced part of the CDR3 DNA is TGTGCTAGCAGTTCCGGGACAGGGAGCTCCGACTACACC. This encodes CASSSGTGSSDYT. The entire CDR3 protein reads CASSSGTGSSDYTF.

Of note for this clone: The genes and germline here are from mouse. The read falls 1 residue short of the CDR3 end, and the missing part is taken from the germline J gene. The chain carries TRBV20 and TRBJ1-2, with D maybe TRBD1 (5 bases). The CDR3 covers 14 residues. Trimming removed 0 bases from V and 2 bases from J, with 10 bases in between. Germline loops: CDR1 GFQATS, CDR2 STVNSAI. The sequenced CDR3 bases are TGTGGTGCTAGGGATGGGAGGGGCAACTCCGACTACACC. Its protein product is CGARDGRGNSDYT. The whole CDR3 region reads CGARDGRGNSDYTF.

With respect to this clone: The genes are named according to mouse. The CDR3 end falls 1 residue outside the read, so it is completed with the germline J gene. V is TRBV13-1 and J is TRBJ2-5; 9 nucleotides align to TRBD1. Germline CDR1 and CDR2: NSHNY and SYGAGN. The CDR3 covers 15 residues. J was trimmed by 0 bases and V by 3 bases; bases with no gene match: 2. The CDR3 region is CASSGTGANQDTQYF. CDR3 bases read: TGTGCCAGCAGTGGGACAGGGGCTAACCAAGACACCCAGTAC.

As to this clone: Mouse gene names and germline throughout. Read sequence stops 1 residue before the CDR3 end, and the germline J gene provides the missing end. The rearrangement links TRBV13-1 to TRBJ1-3, with D unclear. This CDR3 has 14 amino acids. The ends were cut back, 0 bases at V and 0 bases at J, with 4 bases in the middle. CDR1 and CDR2 (germline): NSHNY, SYGAGN. This CDR3 reads CASSDADSGNTLYF. The CDR3 bases that were read are TGTGCCAGCAGTGATGCAGATTCTGGAAATACGCTCTAT.

Regarding this clone: Gene names are the mouse ones. The read finishes 1 residue shy of the CDR3 end, and the germline J gene is used to complete it. The chain has TRBV2 and TRBJ2-4; D gene uncertain. Trimming cost V 2 bases and J 0 bases, with 3 bases left between them. The germline CDR1 and CDR2 sequences are LGHNA and YSYQKL. The CDR3 runs to 13 residues. The CDR3 bases that were read are TGTGCCAGCAGCCAACAAAGTCAAAACACCTTGTAC. Protein: CASSQQSQNTLY. The full CDR3 reads CASSQQSQNTLYF.

Of note for this clone: Gene names and germline match the mouse. The CDR3 goes on 1 residue after the read ends, and that part is filled in from the germline J gene. The rearrangement joins TRBV13-2 to TRBJ2-5; 8 bases map to TRBD1. CDR1 and CDR2 from the germline V gene are NNHNN and SYGAGS (reference sequence). The CDR3 loop spans 13 amino acids. V trimming: 6 bases; J trimming: 6 bases; junction bases outside the gene matches: 6. The sequenced part of the CDR3 DNA is TGTGCCAGCGAAGACAGGGGTGGGGACACCCAGTAC. Translated, it gives CASEDRGGDTQY. In full, the CDR3 reads CASEDRGGDTQYF.

This clone was seen a few times. Germline and genes: mouse. The read falls 1 residue short of the CDR3 end, and the missing part is taken from the germline J gene. This chain connects TRBV20 to TRBJ2-1; 11 nucleotides align to TRBD2. V gave up 3 bases and J gave up 0 bases; unmatched junction bases: 4. This CDR3 is 16 amino acids long. Germline V gene lookup returns CDR1 GFQATS and CDR2 STVNSAI. The CDR3 sequence is CGARRLGGTNYAEQFF. Incomplete CDR3 DNA: TGTGGTGCTAGACGACTGGGGGGGACTAACTATGCTGAGCAGTTC.

About this clone itself: Germline and genes here are mouse. The read gets to within 1 residue of the CDR3 end, and the germline J gene fills in the rest. V and J are TRBV20 and TRBJ2-1, with D tentatively TRBD1 (5 bases). This CDR3 comprises 12 residues. Trimming cost V 0 bases and J 7 bases, with 7 bases left between them. Germline CDR1 GFQATS, CDR2 STVNSAI. The sequenced CDR3 bases are TGTGGTGCTAGGGACAGGGTAGCTGAGCAGTTC. As protein: CGARDRVAEQF. The full CDR3 reads CGARDRVAEQFF. Together with reference TRBV20 and TRBJ2-1, the CDR3 gives the full variable domain: GALVYQYPRRTICKSGTSMRMECQAVGFQATSVAWYRQSPQKTFELIALSTVNSAIKYEQNFTQEKFPISHPNLSFSSMTVLNAYLEDRGLYLCGARDRVAEQFFGPGTRLTVL.

On this clone itself: All gene names here are mouse names. Read data end 1 residue before the CDR3 end; the end is taken from the germline J gene. J is TRBJ2-5 and V is TRBV19, with 8 bases that match TRBD2. CDR1 is FNHDT and CDR2 is SITEND in the germline V gene (reference sequence). The CDR3 consists of 13 residues. V lost 2 bases and J lost 6; bases outside the gene matches: 2. This CDR3 is CASSIWGDDTQYF. Incomplete CDR3 DNA: TGTGCCAGCAGTATCTGGGGGGATGACACCCAGTAC.

About this clone: The genes are named according to mouse. The CDR3 end lies 1 residue beyond the end of the read and is filled in from the germline J gene. The chain employs TRBV2 and TRBJ2-3; a weak D match, TRBD1 (6 bases). The CDR3 spans 16 residues. Germline-derived CDR1 and CDR2 are LGHNA and YSYQKL. Trimming took off 2 bases at V and 0 bases at J, with 12 bases between the two ends. The CDR3 here is CASSQSGTPSAETLYF. CDR3 DNA (partial): TGTGCCAGCAGCCAATCTGGGACACCTAGTGCAGAAACGCTGTAT.

As to this clone: Gene names denote mouse genes. The CDR3 end falls 1 residue outside the read, so it is completed with the germline J gene. The chain recombines TRBV13-3 with TRBJ2-4; TRBD2 matches at 8 bases. Unmatched junction bases numbered 6, after V lost 1 base and J lost 2 bases. Germline CDR1 NNHDY, CDR2 SYVADS. The CDR3 spans 16 residues. CDR3 residues: CASSDRWGGHQNTLYF. The CDR3 DNA, read in part, is TGTGCCAGCAGTGATCGTTGGGGGGGACATCAAAACACCTTGTAC. The full variable domain, in which reference TRBV13-3 and TRBJ2-4 provide the parts outside the CDR3, is EAAVTQSPRSKVAVTGGKVTLSCHQTNNHDYMYWYRQDTGHGLRLIHYSYVADSTEKGDIPDGYKASRPSQENFSLILELASLSQTAVYFCASSDRWGGHQNTLYFGAGTRLSVL.

In regard to this clone: Any gene name here is a mouse gene name. The CDR3 loop is CASGNRGEEFKDQDTQYF. Incomplete CDR3 DNA: TGTGCCAGCGGAAACAGGGGTGAAGAGTTTAAGGACCAAGACACCCAGTAC. The chain employs TRBV13-3 and TRBJ2-5; 7 bases match TRBD1. Coverage ceases 1 residue before the CDR3 finishes, and the germline J gene fills in the end. The germline V gene encodes CDR1 NNHDY and CDR2 SYVADS. J lost 1 base, V lost 7 bases, and 18 bases had no gene match. The CDR3 totals 18 residues. Variable domain in full (rest from reference TRBV13-3 and TRBJ2-5): EAAVTQSPRSKVAVTGGKVTLSCHQTNNHDYMYWYRQDTGHGLRLIHYSYVADSTEKGDIPDGYKASRPSQENFSLILELASLSQTAVYFCASGNRGEEFKDQDTQYFGPGTRLLVL.

In regard to this clone: Mouse names are used for the genes. The read halts 1 residue ahead of the CDR3 end, with the missing end drawn from the germline J gene. V gene TRBV31 combines with J gene TRBJ2-7, with D possibly matching TRBD1 (6 bases). Per the germline V gene, CDR1 is GKSSPN and CDR2 is SITVG. The CDR3 has 10 amino acids. V lost 4 bases and J 6 bases, leaving 7 bases between the germline ends. Partial CDR3 DNA: TGTGCCTGGACAGGGGCTGAACAGTAC. Residues: CAWTGAEQY. The whole CDR3 is CAWTGAEQYF. The whole variable domain, remainder taken from reference TRBV31 and TRBJ2-7, is AQTIHQWPVAEIKAVGSPLSLGCTIKGKSSPNLYWYWQATGGTLQQLFYSITVGQVESVVQLNLSASRPKDDQFILSTEKLLLSHSGFYLCAWTGAEQYFGPGTRLTVL.

In its sample, this clone was seen a few times. Gene labels here are mouse ones. The read ends 1 residue early relative to the CDR3; the germline J gene fills the gap. V usage is TRBV1 and J usage is TRBJ1-4; no definite D call. V gave up 2 bases and J gave up 3 bases, with 7 bases separating them. This CDR3 is 14 amino acids long. Per germline, CDR1 NSQYPW and CDR2 LRSPGD (reference sequence). The CDR3 loop is CTCSAKSPNERLFF. CDR3 bases read: TGCACCTGCAGTGCAAAGTCCCCCAACGAAAGATTATTT.

This clone was seen only a few times. The germline and genes are mouse ones. The read is 1 residue too short to cover the CDR3 end, so that end is filled in from the germline J gene. The chain uses TRBV19 and TRBJ2-7; TRBD2 matches at 12 bases. Germline trimming cut 5 bases from V and 5 bases from J; bases unmatched to any gene: 5. Germline loops: CDR1 FNHDT, CDR2 SITEND (reference sequence). The CDR3 runs to 14 residues. CDR3 in amino acids: CASRPTGGADEQYF. Incomplete CDR3 DNA: TGTGCCAGCAGACCGACTGGGGGGGCAGATGAACAGTAC. Full variable domain (outside the CDR3, taken from reference TRBV19 and TRBJ2-7): GGIITQTPKFLIGQEGQKLTLKCQQNFNHDTMYWYRQDSGKGLRLIYYSITENDLQKGDLSEGYDASREKKSSFSLTVTSAQKNEMAVFLCASRPTGGADEQYFGPGTRLTVL.

Concerning this clone itself: Gene names and germline match the mouse. CDR3 residues: CASSRTGGENTLYF. CDR3 bases read: TGTGCCAGCAGTCGGACAGGGGGGGAAAACACCTTGTAC. The chain recombines TRBV13-3 with TRBJ2-4; 10 bases align to TRBD1. The CDR3 goes on 1 residue after the read ends, and that part is filled in from the germline J gene. The V segment lost 4 bases and the J segment 4 bases; nucleotides outside the gene matches: 3. There are 14 residues in the CDR3. CDR1 NNHDY and CDR2 SYVADS come from the germline V gene.

Notes on this clone: Gene names are mouse gene names. The read terminates 1 residue before the CDR3 end, so the remaining end is supplied by the germline J gene. J is TRBJ2-3 and V is TRBV3; possible D gene TRBD1, 5 bases. The CDR3 consists of 14 residues. CDR1 is SNHLY and CDR2 is FYNGKV in the germline V gene (reference sequence). V was clipped by 5 bases and J by 0 bases, with 9 bases between them. CDR3 bases read: TGTGCCAGCAGCAGACAGCCTAGTGCAGAAACGCTGTAT. Its protein product is CASSRQPSAETLY. The whole CDR3 protein is CASSRQPSAETLYF.

In the case of this clone: Gene labels here are mouse ones. With the read ending 1 residue before the CDR3 end, the germline J gene is used to fill in that end. The V gene is TRBV13-3, the J gene TRBJ1-4; possible D gene TRBD1, 5 bases. CDR1 NNHDY and CDR2 SYVADS come from the germline V gene. The CDR3 loop spans 11 amino acids. The CDR3 bases that were read are TGTGCGGCAGGGATCAACGAAAGATTATTT. Translated: CAAGINERLF. The whole CDR3 sequence reads CAAGINERLFF.